This TCR beta chain was recorded in a study of shared clonotypes between healthy human individuals. Authors' data handling: ImmunoSEQ sequences covered only the junction and lacked quality scores; filtering therefore differed. Assay: immunoSEQ multiplex PCR; the TCRdb copy retains only in-frame clones and omits some. V and J calls and clone size follow that table, whereas D and trimming were derived from the DNA. The sample carries over a million clones, roughly 74% recorded once. This clone has more than one count but fewer than ten. CDR1 is PRHDT and CDR2 is FYEKMQ in the germline V gene (reference sequence). This CDR3 is 16 amino acids long. V lost 0 bases to trimming and J lost 5 bases, with 16 bases between them.

The J gene is TRBJ1-1, the V gene TRBV13, with D perhaps matching TRBD1 (5 bases). The TCR comes from a man between 18 and 35 years old in good health. Some clones in this sample may be carry-over from other donors' samples. The sample comprised memory CD4+ T cells from PBMCs. Subset described: CD45RA-negative fraction. In DNA form, the CDR3 reads TGTGCCAGCAGCTTAGGAGGTCAGGGATTATGGACTGAAGCTTTCTTT. Its protein is CASSLGGQGLWTEAFF.